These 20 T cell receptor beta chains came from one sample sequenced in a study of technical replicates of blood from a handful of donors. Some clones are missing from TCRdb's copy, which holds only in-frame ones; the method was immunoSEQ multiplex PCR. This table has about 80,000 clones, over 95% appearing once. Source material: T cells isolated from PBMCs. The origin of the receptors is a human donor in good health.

The CDR3 is CARLGGARTDTQYF. The CDR3 DNA reads TGTGCCCGACTGGGGGGAGCTCGCACAGATACGCAGTATTTT. The chain carries TRBV30 and TRBJ2-3, with D perhaps TRBD2 (6 bases). The CDR3 length is 14 residues. The V gene's germline CDR1 is GTSNPN and CDR2 SVGIG (reference sequence). V was pared by 8 bases and J by 1 base, with 16 bases between. Full variable domain (rest looked up from reference TRBV30 and TRBJ2-3): SQTIHQWPATLVQPVGSPLSLECTVEGTSNPNLYWYRQAAGRGLQLLFYSVGIGQISSEVPQNLSASRPQDRQFILSSKKLLLSDSGFYLCARLGGARTDTQYFGPGTRLTVL.

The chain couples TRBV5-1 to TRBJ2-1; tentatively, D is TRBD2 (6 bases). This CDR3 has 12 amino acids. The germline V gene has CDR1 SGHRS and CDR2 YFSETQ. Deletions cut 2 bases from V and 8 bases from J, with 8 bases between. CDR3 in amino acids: CASSFLADEQFF. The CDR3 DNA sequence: TGCGCCAGCAGCTTCTTAGCGGATGAGCAGTTCTTC. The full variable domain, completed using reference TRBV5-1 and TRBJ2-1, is KAGVTQTPRYLIKTRGQQVTLSCSPISGHRSVSWYQQTPGQGLQFLFEYFSETQRNKGNFPGRFSGRQFSNSRSEMNVSTLELGDSALYLCASSFLADEQFFGPGTRLTVL.

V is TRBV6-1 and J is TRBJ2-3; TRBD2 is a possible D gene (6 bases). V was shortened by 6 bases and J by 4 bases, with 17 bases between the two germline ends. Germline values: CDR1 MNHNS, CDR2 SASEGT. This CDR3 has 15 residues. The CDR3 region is CASRLDFGRADTQYF. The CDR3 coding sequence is TGTGCCAGCAGACTCGACTTCGGGAGAGCAGATACGCAGTATTTT.

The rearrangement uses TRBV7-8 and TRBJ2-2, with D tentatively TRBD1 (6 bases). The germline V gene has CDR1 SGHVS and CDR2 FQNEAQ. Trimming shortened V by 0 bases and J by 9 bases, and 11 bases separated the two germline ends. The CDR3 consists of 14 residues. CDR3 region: CASSLATGGWELFF. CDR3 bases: TGTGCCAGCAGCTTAGCGACAGGCGGGTGGGAGCTGTTTTTT.

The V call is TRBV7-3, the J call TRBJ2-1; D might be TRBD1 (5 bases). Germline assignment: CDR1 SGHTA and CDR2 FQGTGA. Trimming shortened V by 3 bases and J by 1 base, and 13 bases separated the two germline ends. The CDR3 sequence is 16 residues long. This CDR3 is CASSFLTEPSYNEQFF. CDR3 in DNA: TGTGCCAGCAGCTTTCTGACAGAACCTTCCTACAATGAGCAGTTCTTC.

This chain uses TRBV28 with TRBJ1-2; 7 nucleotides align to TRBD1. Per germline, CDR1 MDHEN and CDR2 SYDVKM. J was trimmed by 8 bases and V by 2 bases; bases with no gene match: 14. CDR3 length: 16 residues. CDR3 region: CASSLADWAQQGGYTF. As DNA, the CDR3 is TGTGCCAGCAGTTTAGCGGACTGGGCACAACAGGGGGGCTACACCTTC.

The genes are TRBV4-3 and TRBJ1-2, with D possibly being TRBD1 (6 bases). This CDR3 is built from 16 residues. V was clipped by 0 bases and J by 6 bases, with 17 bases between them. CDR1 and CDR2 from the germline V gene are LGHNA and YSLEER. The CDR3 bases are TGCGCCAGCAGCCAAGATTGGCCAGGGGCGTTTAATGGCTACACCTTC. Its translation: CASSQDWPGAFNGYTF.

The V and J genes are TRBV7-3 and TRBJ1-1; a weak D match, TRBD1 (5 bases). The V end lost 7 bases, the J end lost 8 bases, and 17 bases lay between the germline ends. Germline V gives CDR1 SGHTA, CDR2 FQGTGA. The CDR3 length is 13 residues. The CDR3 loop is CASTMQGASEAFF. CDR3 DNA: TGTGCCAGCACCATGCAAGGGGCTTCGGAAGCTTTCTTT.

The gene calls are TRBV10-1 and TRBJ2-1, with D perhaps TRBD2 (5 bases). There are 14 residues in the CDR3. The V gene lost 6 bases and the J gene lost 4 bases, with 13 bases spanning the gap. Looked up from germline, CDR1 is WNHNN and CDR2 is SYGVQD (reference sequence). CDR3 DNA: TGCGCCAGCAGCGACGCTACTAGGTACAATGAGCAGTTCTTC. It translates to CASSDATRYNEQFF.

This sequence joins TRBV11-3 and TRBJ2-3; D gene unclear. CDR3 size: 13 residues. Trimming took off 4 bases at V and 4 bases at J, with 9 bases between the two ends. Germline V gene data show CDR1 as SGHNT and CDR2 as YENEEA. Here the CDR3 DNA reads TGTGCCAGCAGCTCATCGACACCAGATACGCAGTATTTT. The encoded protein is CASSSSTPDTQYF.

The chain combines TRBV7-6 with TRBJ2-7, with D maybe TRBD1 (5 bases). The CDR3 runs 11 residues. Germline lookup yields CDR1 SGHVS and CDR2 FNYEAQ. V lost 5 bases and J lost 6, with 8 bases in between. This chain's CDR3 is CASSGAFEQYF. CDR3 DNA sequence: TGTGCCAGCAGCGGGGCCTTCGAGCAGTACTTC.

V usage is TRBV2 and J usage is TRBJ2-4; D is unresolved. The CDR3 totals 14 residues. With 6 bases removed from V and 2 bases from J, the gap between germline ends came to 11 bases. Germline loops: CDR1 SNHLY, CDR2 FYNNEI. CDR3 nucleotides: TGTGCCAGCAGGGTGGAGATATCCAAAAACATTCAGTACTTC. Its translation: CASRVEISKNIQYF.

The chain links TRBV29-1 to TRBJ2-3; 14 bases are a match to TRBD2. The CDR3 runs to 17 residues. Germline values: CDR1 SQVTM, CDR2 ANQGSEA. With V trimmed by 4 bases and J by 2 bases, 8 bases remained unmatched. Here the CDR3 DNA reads TGCAGCGTTGGACCCCCGGGACTAGCGGGAGTCACAGATACGCAGTATTTT. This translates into CSVGPPGLAGVTDTQYF.

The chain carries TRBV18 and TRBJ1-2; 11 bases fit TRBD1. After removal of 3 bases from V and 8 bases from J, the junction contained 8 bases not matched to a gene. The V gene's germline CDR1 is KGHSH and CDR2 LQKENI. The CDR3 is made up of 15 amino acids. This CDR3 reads CASSPEGQGDRGYTF. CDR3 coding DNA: TGTGCCAGCTCACCGGAGGGACAGGGGGATCGAGGCTACACCTTC.

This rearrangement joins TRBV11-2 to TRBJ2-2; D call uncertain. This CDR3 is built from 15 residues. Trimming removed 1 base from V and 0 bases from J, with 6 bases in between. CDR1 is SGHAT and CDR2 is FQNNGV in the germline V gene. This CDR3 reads CASSLVLANTGELFF. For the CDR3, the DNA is TGTGCCAGCAGCTTAGTTCTCGCGAACACCGGGGAGCTGTTTTTT. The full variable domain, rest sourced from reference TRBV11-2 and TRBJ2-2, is EAGVAQSPRYKIIEKRQSVAFWCNPISGHATLYWYQQILGQGPKLLIQFQNNGVVDDSQLPKDRFSAERLKGVDSTLKIQPAKLEDSAVYLCASSLVLANTGELFFGEGSRLTVL.

The CDR3 loop is CASSPSSGPSTDTQYF. The CDR3 DNA sequence: TGTGCCAGCAGTCCATCTAGCGGCCCTTCCACAGATACGCAGTATTTT. The V gene is TRBV6-6, the J gene TRBJ2-3; 7 bases are shared with TRBD2. Looked up from germline, CDR1 is MNHNY and CDR2 is SVGAGI (reference sequence). The CDR3 runs 16 residues. Unmatched junction bases numbered 10, after V lost 5 bases and J lost 2 bases.

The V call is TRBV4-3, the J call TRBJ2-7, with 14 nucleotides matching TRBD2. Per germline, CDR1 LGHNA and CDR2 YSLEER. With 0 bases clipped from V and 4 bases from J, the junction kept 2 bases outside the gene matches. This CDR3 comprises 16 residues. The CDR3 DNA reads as TGCGCCAGCAGCCAAGAGGGACTAGCGGGGGTTTACGAGCAGTACTTC. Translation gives CASSQEGLAGVYEQYF.

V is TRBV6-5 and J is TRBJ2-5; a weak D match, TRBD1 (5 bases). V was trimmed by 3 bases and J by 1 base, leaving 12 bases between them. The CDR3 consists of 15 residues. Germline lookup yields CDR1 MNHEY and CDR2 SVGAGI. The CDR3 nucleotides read TGTGCCAGCAGTTATATTGACAGTACCCAAGAGACCCAGTACTTC. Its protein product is CASSYIDSTQETQYF.

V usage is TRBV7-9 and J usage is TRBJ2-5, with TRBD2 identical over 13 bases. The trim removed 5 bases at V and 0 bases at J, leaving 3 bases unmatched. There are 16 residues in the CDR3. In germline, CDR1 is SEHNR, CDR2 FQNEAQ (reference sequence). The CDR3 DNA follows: TGTGCCAGCAGCCCCGGGACTAGCGGGAACCAAGAGACCCAGTACTTC. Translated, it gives CASSPGTSGNQETQYF. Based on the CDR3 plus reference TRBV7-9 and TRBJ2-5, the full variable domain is DTGVSQNPRHKITKRGQNVTFRCDPISEHNRLYWYRQTLGQGPEFLTYFQNEAQLEKSRLLSDRFSAERPKGSFSTLEIQRTEQGDSAMYLCASSPGTSGNQETQYFGPGTRLLVL.

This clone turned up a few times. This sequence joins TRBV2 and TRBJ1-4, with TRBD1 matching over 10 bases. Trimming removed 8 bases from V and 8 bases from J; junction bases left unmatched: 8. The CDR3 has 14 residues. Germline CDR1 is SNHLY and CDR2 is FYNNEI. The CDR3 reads CASVSGQGPEKLFF. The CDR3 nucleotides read TGTGCCAGCGTCTCGGGACAGGGGCCCGAAAAACTGTTTTTT.